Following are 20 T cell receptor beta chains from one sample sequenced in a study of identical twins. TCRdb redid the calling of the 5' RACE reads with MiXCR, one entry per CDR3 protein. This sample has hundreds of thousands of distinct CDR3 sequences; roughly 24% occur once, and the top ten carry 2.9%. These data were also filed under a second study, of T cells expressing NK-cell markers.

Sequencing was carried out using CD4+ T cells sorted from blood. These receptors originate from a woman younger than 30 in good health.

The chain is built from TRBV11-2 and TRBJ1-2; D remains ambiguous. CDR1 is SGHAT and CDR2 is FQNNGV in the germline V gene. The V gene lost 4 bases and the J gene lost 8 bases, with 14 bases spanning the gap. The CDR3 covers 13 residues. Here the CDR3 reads CASSSGLSPGYTF. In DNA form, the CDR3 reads TGTGCCAGCAGCTCCGGACTGTCCCCCGGCTACACCTTC.

CDR3 in DNA: TGCGCCAGCAGGAGATGGAGCGGGACAGATACGCAGTATTTT. It encodes CASRRWSGTDTQYF. This chain links TRBV5-1 with TRBJ2-3; possible D gene TRBD2, 6 bases. The CDR3 extends over 14 amino acids. V gave up 5 bases and J gave up 3 bases, with 13 bases separating them. Per the germline V gene, CDR1 is SGHRS and CDR2 is YFSETQ.

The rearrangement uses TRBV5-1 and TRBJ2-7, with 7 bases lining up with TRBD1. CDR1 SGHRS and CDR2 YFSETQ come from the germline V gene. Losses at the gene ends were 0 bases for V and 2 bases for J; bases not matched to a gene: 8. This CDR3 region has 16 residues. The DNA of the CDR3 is TGCGCCAGCAGCTTGGGGGACAGCGCTCTAACCTACGAGCAGTACTTC. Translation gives CASSLGDSALTYEQYF.

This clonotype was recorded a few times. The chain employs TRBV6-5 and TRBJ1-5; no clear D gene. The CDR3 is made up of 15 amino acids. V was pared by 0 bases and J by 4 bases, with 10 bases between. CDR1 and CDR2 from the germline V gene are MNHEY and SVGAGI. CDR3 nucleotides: TGTGCCAGCAGTTACTCGTCTTATGGGAATCAGCCCCAGCATTTT. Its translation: CASSYSSYGNQPQHF.

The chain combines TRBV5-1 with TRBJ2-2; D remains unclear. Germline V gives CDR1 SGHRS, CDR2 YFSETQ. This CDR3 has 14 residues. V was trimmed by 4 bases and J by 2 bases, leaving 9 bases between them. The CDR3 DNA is TGCGCCAGCAGCGGCGACCCTAACACCGGGGAGCTGTTTTTT. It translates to CASSGDPNTGELFF.

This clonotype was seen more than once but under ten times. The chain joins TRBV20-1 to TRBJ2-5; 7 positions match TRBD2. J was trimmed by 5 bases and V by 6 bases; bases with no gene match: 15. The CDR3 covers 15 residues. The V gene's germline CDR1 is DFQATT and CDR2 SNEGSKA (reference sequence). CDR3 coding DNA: TGCAGTGCCCACCCCGGGGCGGGAGTTCGTGAGACCCAGTACTTC. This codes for CSAHPGAGVRETQYF.

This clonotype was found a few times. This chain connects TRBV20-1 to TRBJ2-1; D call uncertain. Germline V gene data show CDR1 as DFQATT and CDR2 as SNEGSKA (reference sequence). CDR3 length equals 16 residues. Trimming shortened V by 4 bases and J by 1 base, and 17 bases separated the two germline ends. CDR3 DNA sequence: TGCAGTGCTATGCCCCCTGCCGGGCCTTCCTACAATGAGCAGTTCTTC. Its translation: CSAMPPAGPSYNEQFF.

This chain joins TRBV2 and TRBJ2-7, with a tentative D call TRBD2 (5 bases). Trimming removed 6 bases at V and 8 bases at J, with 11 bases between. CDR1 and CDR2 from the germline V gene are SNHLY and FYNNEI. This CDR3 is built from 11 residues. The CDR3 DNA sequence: TGTGCCAGCAGGGAAACTAGAAAGCAGTACTTC. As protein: CASRETRKQYF.

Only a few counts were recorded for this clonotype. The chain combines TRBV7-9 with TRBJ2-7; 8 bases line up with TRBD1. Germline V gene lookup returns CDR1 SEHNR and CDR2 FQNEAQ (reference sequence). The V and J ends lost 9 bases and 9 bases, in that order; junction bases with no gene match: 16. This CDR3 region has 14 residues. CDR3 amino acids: CASSKADRVFGQYF. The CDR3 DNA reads TGTGCCAGTAGTAAAGCGGACAGGGTATTCGGGCAGTACTTC.

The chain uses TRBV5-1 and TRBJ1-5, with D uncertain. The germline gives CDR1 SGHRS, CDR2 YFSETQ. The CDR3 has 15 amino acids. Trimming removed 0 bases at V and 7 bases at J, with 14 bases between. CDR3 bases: TGCGCCAGCAGCTTGGTGGGCAGCCCCAGCCAGCCCCAGCATTTT. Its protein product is CASSLVGSPSQPQHF.

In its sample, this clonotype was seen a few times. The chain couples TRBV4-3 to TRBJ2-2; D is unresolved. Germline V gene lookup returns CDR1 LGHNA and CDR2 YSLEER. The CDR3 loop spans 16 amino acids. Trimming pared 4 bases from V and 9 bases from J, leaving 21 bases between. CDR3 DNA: TGCGCCAGCAGCCCAGCGTTAACTCAGATCGCCTGGGAGCTGTTTTTT. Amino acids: CASSPALTQIAWELFF.

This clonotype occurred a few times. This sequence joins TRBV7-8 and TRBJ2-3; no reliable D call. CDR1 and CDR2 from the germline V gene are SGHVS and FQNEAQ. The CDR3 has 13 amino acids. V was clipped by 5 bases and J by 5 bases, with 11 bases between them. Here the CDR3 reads CASSPDPQDTQYF. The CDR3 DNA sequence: TGTGCCAGCAGCCCTGACCCACAAGATACGCAGTATTTT.

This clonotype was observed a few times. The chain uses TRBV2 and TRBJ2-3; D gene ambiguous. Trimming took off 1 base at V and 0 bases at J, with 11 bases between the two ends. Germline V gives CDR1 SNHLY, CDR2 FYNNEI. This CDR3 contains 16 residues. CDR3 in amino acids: CASSEGVLASTDTQYF. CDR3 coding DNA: TGTGCCAGCAGTGAAGGCGTCCTCGCTAGCACAGATACGCAGTATTTT. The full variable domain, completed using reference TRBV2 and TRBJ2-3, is EPEVTQTPSHQVTQMGQEVILRCVPISNHLYFYWYRQILGQKVEFLVSFYNNEISEKSEIFDDQFSVERPDGSNFTLKIRSTKLEDSAMYFCASSEGVLASTDTQYFGPGTRLTVL.

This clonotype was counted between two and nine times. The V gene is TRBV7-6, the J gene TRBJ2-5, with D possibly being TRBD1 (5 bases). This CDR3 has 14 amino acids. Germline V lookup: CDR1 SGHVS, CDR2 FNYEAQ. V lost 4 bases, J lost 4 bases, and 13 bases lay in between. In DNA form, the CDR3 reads TGTGCCAGCAGCTCCGGTCCTAGGGGAGAGACCCAGTACTTC. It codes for CASSSGPRGETQYF.

The CDR3 loop is CASSNTGGPHTEAFF. The DNA for the CDR3 is TGCGCCAGCAGCAACACAGGGGGCCCTCACACTGAAGCTTTCTTT. V and J are TRBV5-1 and TRBJ1-1, with TRBD1 identical over 9 bases. CDR1 is SGHRS and CDR2 is YFSETQ in the germline V gene. Unmatched junction bases numbered 7, after V lost 4 bases and J lost 3 bases. The CDR3 loop spans 15 amino acids.

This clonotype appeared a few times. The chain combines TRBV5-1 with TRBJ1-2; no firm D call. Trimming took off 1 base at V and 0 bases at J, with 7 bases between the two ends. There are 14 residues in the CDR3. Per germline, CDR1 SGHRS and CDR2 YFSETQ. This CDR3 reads CASSLMGANYGYTF. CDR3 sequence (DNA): TGCGCCAGCAGCTTGATGGGAGCTAACTATGGCTACACCTTC.

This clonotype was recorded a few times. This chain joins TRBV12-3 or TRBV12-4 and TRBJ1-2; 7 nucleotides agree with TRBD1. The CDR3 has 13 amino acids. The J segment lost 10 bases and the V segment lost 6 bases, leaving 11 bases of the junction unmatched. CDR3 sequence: CASSPPGQRDYTF. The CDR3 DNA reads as TGTGCCAGCAGCCCCCCGGGACAGCGAGACTACACCTTC.

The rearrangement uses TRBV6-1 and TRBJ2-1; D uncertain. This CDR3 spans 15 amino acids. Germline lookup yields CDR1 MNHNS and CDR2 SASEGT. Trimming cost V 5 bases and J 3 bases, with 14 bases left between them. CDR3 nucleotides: TGTGCCAGCAGTCTCTATTGGGTGAGCTACAATGAGCAGTTCTTC. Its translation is CASSLYWVSYNEQFF.

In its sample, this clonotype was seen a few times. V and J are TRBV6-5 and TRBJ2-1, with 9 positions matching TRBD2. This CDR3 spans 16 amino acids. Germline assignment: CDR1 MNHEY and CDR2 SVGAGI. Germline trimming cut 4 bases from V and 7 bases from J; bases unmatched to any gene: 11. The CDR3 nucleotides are TGTGCCAGCAGTTTGCCCGGGGCGGGGGGGACAAATGAGCAGTTCTTC. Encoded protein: CASSLPGAGGTNEQFF.

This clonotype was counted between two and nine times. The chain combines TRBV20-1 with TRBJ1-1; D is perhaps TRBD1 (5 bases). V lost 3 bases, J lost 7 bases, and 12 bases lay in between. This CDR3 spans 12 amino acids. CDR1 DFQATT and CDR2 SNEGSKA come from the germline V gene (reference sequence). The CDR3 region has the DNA TGCAGTGCTAGCCCCGACAGTAGTGAAGCTTTCTTT. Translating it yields CSASPDSSEAFF.